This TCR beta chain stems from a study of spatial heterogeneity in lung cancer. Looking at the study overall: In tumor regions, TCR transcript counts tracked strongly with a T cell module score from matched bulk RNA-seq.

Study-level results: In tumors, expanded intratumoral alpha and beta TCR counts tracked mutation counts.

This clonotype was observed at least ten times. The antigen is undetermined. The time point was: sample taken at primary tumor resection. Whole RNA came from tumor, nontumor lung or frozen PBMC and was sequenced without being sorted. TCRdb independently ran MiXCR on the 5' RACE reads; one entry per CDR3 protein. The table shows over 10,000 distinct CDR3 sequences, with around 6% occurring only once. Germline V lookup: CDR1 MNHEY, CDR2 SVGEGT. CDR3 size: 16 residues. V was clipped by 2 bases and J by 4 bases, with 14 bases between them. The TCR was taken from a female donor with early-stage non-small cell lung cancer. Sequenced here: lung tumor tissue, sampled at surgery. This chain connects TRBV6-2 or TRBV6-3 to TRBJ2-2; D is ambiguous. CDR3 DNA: TGTGCCAGCAGTTACATAACGGTAACAAGCACCGGGGAGCTGTTTTTT. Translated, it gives CASSYITVTSTGELFF.